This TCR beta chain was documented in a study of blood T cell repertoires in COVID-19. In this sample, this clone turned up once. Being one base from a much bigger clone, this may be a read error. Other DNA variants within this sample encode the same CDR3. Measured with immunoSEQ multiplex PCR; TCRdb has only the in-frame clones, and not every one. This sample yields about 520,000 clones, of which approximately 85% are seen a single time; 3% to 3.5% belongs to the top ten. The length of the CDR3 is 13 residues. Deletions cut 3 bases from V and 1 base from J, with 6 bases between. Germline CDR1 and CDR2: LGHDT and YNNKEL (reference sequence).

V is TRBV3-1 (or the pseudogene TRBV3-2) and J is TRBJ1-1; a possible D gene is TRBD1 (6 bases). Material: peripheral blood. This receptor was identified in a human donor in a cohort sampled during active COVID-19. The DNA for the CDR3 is TGTGCCAGCAGCCAGGACAGGAACACTGAAGCTTTCTTT. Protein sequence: CASSQDRNTEAFF.